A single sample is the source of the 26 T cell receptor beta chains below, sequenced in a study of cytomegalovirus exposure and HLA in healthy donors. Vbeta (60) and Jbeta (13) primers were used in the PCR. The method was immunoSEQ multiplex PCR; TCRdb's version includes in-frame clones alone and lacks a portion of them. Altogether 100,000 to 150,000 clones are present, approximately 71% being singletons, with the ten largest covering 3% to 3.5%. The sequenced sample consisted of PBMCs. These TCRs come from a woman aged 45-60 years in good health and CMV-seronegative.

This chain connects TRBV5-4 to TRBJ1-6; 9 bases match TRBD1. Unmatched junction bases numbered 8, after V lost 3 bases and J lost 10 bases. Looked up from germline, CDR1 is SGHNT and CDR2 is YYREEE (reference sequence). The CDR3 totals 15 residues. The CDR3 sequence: CASSSTGGASSPLHF. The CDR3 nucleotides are TGTGCCAGCAGCTCCACAGGGGGCGCGTCCTCACCCCTCCACTTT.

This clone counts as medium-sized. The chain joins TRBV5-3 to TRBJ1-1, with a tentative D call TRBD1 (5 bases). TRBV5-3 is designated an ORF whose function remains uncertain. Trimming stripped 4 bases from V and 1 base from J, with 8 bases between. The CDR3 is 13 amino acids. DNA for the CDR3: TGTGCCAGAAGCCCTGACAGGAACACTGAAGCTTTCTTT. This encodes CARSPDRNTEAFF.

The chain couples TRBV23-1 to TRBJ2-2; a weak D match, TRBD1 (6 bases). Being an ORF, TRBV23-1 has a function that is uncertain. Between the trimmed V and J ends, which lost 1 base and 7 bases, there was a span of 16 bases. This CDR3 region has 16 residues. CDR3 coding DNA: TGCGCCAGCAGTCAATTAGCTGACAGGTCCGTCGGGGAGCTGTTTTTT. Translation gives CASSQLADRSVGELFF.

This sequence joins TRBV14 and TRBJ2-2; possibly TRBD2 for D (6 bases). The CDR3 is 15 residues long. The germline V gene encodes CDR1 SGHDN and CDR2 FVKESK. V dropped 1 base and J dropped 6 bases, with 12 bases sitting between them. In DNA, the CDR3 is TGTGCCAGCAGCCAAGTACGGGGAGGTCCCGGGGAGCTGTTTTTT. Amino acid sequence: CASSQVRGGPGELFF.

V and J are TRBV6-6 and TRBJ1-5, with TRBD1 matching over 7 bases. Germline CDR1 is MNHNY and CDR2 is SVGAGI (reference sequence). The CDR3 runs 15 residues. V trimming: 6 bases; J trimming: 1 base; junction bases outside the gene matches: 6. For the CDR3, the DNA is TGTGCCAGCAGCTGGGACAGAGTCAGCAATCAGCCCCAGCATTTT. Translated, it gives CASSWDRVSNQPQHF.

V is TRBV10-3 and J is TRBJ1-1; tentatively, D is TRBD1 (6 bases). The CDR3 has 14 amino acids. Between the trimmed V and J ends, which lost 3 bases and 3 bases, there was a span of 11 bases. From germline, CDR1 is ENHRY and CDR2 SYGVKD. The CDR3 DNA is TGTGCCATCAGTGATGGGGGGGCTTACACTGAAGCTTTCTTT. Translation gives CAISDGGAYTEAFF.

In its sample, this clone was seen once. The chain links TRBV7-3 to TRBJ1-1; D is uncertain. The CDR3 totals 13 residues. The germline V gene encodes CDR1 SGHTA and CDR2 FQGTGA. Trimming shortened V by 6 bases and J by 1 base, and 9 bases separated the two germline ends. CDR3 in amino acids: CASSPTGNTEAFF. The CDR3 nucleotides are TGTGCCAGCAGTCCGACGGGGAACACTGAAGCTTTCTTT.

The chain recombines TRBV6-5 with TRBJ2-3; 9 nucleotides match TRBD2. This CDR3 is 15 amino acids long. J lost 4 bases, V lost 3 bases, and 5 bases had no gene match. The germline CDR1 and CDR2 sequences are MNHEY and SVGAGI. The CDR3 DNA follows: TGTGCCAGCAGTTATCAAGCGGGAGGAGCAGATACGCAGTATTTT. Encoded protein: CASSYQAGGADTQYF.

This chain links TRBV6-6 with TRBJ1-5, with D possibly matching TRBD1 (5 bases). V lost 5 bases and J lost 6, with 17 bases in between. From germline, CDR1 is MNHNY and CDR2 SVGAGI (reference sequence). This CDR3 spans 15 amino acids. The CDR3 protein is CASSNRGGSGQPQHF. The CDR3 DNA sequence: TGTGCCAGCAGTAACCGCGGGGGGTCGGGTCAGCCCCAGCATTTT.

Written as DNA, the CDR3 is TGTGCCAGCAGCTTATTGTCTAGCACAGATACGCAGTATTTT. Amino acid sequence: CASSLLSSTDTQYF. This rearrangement joins TRBV7-6 to TRBJ2-3, with D unclear. The CDR3 loop spans 14 amino acids. V was pared by 2 bases and J by 0 bases, with 6 bases between. The germline gives CDR1 SGHVS, CDR2 FNYEAQ.

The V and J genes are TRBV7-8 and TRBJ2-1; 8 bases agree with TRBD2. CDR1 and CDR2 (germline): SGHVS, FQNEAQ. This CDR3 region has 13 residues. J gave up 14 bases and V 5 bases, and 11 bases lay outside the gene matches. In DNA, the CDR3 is TGTGCCAGCAGCGGAGAGAGCGGGAGTGAAGAGTTCTTC. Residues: CASSGESGSEEFF.

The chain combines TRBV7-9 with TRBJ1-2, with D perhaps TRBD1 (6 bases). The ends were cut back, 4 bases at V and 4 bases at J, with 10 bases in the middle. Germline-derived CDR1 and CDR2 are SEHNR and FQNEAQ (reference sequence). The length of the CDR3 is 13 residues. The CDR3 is CASSSGQFYGYTF. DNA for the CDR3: TGTGCCAGCAGCTCCGGACAGTTCTATGGCTACACCTTC.

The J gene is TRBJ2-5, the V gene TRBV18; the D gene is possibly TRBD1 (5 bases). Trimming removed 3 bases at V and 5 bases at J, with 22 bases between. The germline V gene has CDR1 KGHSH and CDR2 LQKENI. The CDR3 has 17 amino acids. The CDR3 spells CASSPPLTLQGGETQYF. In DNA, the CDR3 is TGTGCCAGCTCACCCCCTCTGACACTTCAGGGCGGCGAGACCCAGTACTTC.

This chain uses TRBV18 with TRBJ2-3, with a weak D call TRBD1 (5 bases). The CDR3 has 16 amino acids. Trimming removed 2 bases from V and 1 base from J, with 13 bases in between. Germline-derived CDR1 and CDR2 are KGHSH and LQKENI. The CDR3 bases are TGTGCCAGCTCACCATACCAACAGACAGGCACAGATACGCAGTATTTT. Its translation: CASSPYQQTGTDTQYF.

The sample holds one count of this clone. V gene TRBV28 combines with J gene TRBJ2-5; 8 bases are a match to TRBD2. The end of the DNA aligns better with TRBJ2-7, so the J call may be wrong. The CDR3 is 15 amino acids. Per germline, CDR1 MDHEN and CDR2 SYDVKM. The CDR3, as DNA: TGTGCCAGCAGAGTAGCGGGGACCCTAACCTACGAGCAGTACTTC. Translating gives CASRVAGTLTYEQYF.

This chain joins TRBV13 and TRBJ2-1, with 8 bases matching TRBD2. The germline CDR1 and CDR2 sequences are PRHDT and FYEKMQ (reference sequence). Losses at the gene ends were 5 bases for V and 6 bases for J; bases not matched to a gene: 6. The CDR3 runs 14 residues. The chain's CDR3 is CASSPSLAGNEQFF. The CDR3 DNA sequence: TGTGCCAGCAGCCCTTCTCTAGCGGGCAATGAGCAGTTCTTC.

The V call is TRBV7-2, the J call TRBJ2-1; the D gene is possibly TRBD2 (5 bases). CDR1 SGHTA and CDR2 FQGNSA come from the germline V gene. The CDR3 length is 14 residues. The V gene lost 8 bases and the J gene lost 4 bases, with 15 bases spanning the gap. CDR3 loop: CASAEVGLYNEQFF. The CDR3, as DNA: TGTGCCAGCGCGGAGGTCGGCCTATACAATGAGCAGTTCTTC. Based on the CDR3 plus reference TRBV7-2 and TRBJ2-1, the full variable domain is GAGVSQSPSNKVTEKGKDVELRCDPISGHTALYWYRQSLGQGLEFLIYFQGNSAPDKSGLPSDRFSAERTGGSVSTLTIQRTQQEDSAVYLCASAEVGLYNEQFFGPGTRLTVL.

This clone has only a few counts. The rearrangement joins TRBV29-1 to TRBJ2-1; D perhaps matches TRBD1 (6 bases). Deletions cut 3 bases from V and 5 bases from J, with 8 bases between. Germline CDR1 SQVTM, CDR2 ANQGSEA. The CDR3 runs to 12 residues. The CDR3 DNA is TGCAGCGTTGATTACAGGGACAATGAGCAGTTCTTC. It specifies CSVDYRDNEQFF.

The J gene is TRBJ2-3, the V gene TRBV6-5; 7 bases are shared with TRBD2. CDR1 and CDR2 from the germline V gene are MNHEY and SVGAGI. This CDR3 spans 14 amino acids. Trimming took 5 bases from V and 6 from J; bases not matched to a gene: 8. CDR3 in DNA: TGTGCCAGCAGTGGGCGGGGGATGGGGGATACGCAGTATTTT. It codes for CASSGRGMGDTQYF.

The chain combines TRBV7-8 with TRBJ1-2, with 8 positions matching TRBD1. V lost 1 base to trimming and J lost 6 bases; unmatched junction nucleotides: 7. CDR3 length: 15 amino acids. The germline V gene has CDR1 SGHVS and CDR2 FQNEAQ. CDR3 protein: CASSLGRQGLNGYTF. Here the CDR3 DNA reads TGTGCCAGCAGCTTAGGGAGACAGGGGCTAAATGGCTACACCTTC. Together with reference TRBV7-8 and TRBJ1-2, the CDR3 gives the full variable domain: GAGVSQSPRYKVAKRGQDVALRCDPISGHVSLFWYQQALGQGPEFLTYFQNEAQLDKSGLPSDRFFAERPEGSVSTLKIQRTQQEDSAVYLCASSLGRQGLNGYTFGSGTRLTVV.

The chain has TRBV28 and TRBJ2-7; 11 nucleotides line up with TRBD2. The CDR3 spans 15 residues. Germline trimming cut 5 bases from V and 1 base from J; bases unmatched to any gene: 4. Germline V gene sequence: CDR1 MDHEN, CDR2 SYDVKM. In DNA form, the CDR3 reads TGTGCCAGCAGTGCCGGGACTAGCGGATCCTACGAGCAGTACTTC. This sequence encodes CASSAGTSGSYEQYF.

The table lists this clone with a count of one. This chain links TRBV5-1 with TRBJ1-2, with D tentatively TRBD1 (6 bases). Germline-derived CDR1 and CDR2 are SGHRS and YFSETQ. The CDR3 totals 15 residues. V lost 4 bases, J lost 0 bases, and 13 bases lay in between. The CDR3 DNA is TGCGCCAGCAGCGGAGGGGGGGGGACTAACTATGGCTACACCTTC. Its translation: CASSGGGGTNYGYTF.

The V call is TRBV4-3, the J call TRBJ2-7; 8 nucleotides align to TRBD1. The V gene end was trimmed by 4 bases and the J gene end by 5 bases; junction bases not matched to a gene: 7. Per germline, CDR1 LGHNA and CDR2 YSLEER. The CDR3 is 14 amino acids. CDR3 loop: CASSPPGQENEQYF. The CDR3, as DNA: TGCGCCAGCAGCCCACCGGGACAGGAAAACGAGCAGTACTTC.

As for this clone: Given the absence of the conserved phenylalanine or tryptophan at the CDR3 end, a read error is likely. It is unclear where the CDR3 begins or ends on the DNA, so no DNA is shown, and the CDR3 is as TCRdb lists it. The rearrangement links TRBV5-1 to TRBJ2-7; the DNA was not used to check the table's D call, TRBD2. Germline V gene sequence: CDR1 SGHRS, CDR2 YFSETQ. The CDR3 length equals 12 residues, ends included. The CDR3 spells CASSLVIAGEGL.

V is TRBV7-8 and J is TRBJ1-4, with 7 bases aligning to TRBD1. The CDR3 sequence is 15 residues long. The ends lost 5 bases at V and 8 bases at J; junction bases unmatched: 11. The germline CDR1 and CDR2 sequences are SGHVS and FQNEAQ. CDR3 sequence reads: CASSPRQGLVEKLFF. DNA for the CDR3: TGTGCCAGCAGCCCGCGACAGGGCCTTGTAGAAAAACTGTTTTTT.

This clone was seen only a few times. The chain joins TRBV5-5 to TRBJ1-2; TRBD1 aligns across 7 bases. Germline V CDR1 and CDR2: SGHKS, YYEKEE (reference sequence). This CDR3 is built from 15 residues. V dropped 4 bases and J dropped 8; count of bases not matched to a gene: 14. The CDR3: CASSLSSVGQVGYTF. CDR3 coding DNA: TGTGCCAGCAGCCTCAGCTCGGTCGGACAGGTGGGCTACACCTTC.